Following are 19 T cell receptor beta chains from one sample sequenced in a study of blood T cell repertoires in COVID-19. TCRdb's copy holds only in-frame clones and misses some; the assay was immunoSEQ multiplex PCR. The sample lists roughly 240,000 clones, roughly 85% seen once, with roughly 4.6% in the top ten. Sequencing input: peripheral blood. These receptor sequences come from a man in his 60s who had recovered from COVID-19.

This chain links TRBV18 with TRBJ2-7, with D perhaps TRBD2 (5 bases). Per the germline V gene, CDR1 is KGHSH and CDR2 is LQKENI. The CDR3 length is 14 residues. The germline V and J ends were trimmed by 1 base and 0 bases, with 7 bases remaining between them. CDR3 region: CASSPRESSYEQYF. The CDR3 region has the DNA TGTGCCAGCTCACCACGGGAGAGCTCCTACGAGCAGTACTTC.

The genes are TRBV6-6 and TRBJ2-3; TRBD2 might be the D (6 bases). The length of the CDR3 is 16 residues. Germline CDR1 and CDR2: MNHNY and SVGAGI (reference sequence). V was pared by 4 bases and J by 4 bases, with 18 bases between. This CDR3 reads CASSSPKGTGADTQYF. CDR3 DNA: TGTGCCAGCAGTTCGCCCAAGGGGACGGGAGCAGATACGCAGTATTTT.

The chain links TRBV14 to TRBJ1-1; the D is unclear. The CDR3 runs 14 residues. V lost 4 bases to trimming and J lost 1 base, with 10 bases between them. From germline, CDR1 is SGHDN and CDR2 FVKESK. The CDR3, as DNA: TGTGCCAGCAGCCGGACTGGGTGGAACACTGAAGCTTTCTTT. It is translated as CASSRTGWNTEAFF. Drawing the rest from reference TRBV14 and TRBJ1-1, the complete variable domain is EAGVTQFPSHSVIEKGQTVTLRCDPISGHDNLYWYRRVMGKEIKFLLHFVKESKQDESGMPNNRFLAERTGGTYSTLKVQPAELEDSGVYFCASSRTGWNTEAFFGQGTRLTVV.

This clone was observed a few times. The V and J genes are TRBV7-9 and TRBJ2-2; D is uncertain. Trimming took off 2 bases at V and 1 base at J, with 8 bases between the two ends. Germline V gives CDR1 SEHNR, CDR2 FQNEAQ (reference sequence). The CDR3 is made up of 15 amino acids. CDR3: CASSLRSGNTGELFF. The CDR3 region has the DNA TGTGCCAGCAGCTTACGATCAGGGAACACCGGGGAGCTGTTTTTT.

V usage is TRBV6-5 and J usage is TRBJ2-1; 9 bases fit TRBD1. The germline V gene encodes CDR1 MNHEY and CDR2 SVGAGI. Trimming at V came to 1 base and at J to 7 bases, leaving 5 bases not matched to a gene. The length of the CDR3 is 15 residues. The CDR3 DNA reads as TGTGCCAGCAGTTACTGGGGACAGGGAGAAAATGAGCAGTTCTTC. This translates into CASSYWGQGENEQFF.

V usage is TRBV7-9 and J usage is TRBJ2-7, with D possibly being TRBD1 (5 bases). Germline V gene data show CDR1 as SEHNR and CDR2 as FQNEAQ (reference sequence). The CDR3 loop spans 15 amino acids. Trimming removed 5 bases from V and 6 bases from J, with 20 bases in between. CDR3 nucleotides: TGTGCCAGCAGCGTAACAGGAACCCAGTCCGGCGAGCAGTACTTC. It specifies CASSVTGTQSGEQYF.

The V gene is TRBV6-6, the J gene TRBJ2-2; the match to TRBD2 covers 7 bases. The CDR3 totals 16 residues. With V trimmed by 2 bases and J by 4 bases, 7 bases remained unmatched. The germline gives CDR1 MNHNY, CDR2 SVGAGI (reference sequence). The DNA for the CDR3 is TGTGCCAGCAGTTACCCGTGGGGGGGAGGCACCGGGGAGCTGTTTTTT. This translates into CASSYPWGGGTGELFF.

This clone has a single count. The genes are TRBV10-3 and TRBJ2-7; TRBD2 matches at 7 bases. Germline trimming cut 3 bases from V and 0 bases from J; bases unmatched to any gene: 2. CDR3 length: 14 residues. Germline CDR1 is ENHRY and CDR2 is SYGVKD. For the CDR3, the DNA is TGTGCCATCAGTGACAAGCGGGACTCCTACGAGCAGTACTTC. This codes for CAISDKRDSYEQYF.

The chain links TRBV3-1 (or the pseudogene TRBV3-2) to TRBJ2-1; a weak D match, TRBD1 (5 bases). Germline CDR1 and CDR2: LGHDT and YNNKEL (reference sequence). The CDR3 spans 16 residues. V was shortened by 0 bases and J by 2 bases, with 11 bases between the two germline ends. The CDR3 loop is CASSQDWGTTYNEQFF. In DNA, the CDR3 is TGTGCCAGCAGCCAAGATTGGGGCACAACCTACAATGAGCAGTTCTTC.

The chain uses TRBV28 and TRBJ1-1; a weak D match, TRBD1 (6 bases). From germline, CDR1 is MDHEN and CDR2 SYDVKM. Trimming stripped 3 bases from V and 5 bases from J, with 16 bases between. There are 15 residues in the CDR3. Written as DNA, the CDR3 is TGTGCCAGCAGTTTCCTTTTGGCAGGGGAGACTGAAGCTTTCTTT. Translation gives CASSFLLAGETEAFF.

The chain combines TRBV6-5 with TRBJ1-6; no clear D gene. The V end lost 8 bases, the J end lost 9 bases, and 5 bases lay between the germline ends. Germline V lookup: CDR1 MNHEY, CDR2 SVGAGI. This CDR3 is 10 amino acids long. CDR3 amino acids: CASSSSPLHF. The CDR3 DNA sequence: TGTGCCAGCTCGAGTTCACCCCTCCACTTT.

The genes are TRBV28 and TRBJ2-7; TRBD1 matches 9 bases. CDR1 is MDHEN, CDR2 SYDVKM, per germline. The length of the CDR3 is 13 residues. With 8 bases clipped from V and 5 bases from J, the junction kept 7 bases outside the gene matches. In DNA, the CDR3 is TGTGCCAGCCGCCGGGACAGGGTCGACGAGCAGTACTTC. Translation: CASRRDRVDEQYF.

This sequence joins TRBV3-1 (or the pseudogene TRBV3-2) and TRBJ2-1; 8 bases agree with TRBD2. After removal of 4 bases from V and 9 bases from J, the junction contained 8 bases not matched to a gene. Germline CDR1 LGHDT, CDR2 YNNKEL (reference sequence). The CDR3 length is 14 residues. Written as DNA, the CDR3 is TGTGCCAGCAGCCTGATAGCGGGACGAGGTGAGCAGTTCTTC. It codes for CASSLIAGRGEQFF.

In nucleotides, the CDR3 is TGTGCCAGCAGCTTGGCCACTAGCAAGGGATCCGGGGAGCTGTTTTTT. This translates into CASSLATSKGSGELFF. V usage is TRBV5-5 and J usage is TRBJ2-2; a weak D match, TRBD2 (6 bases). The germline CDR1 and CDR2 sequences are SGHKS and YYEKEE (reference sequence). Trimming stripped 0 bases from V and 6 bases from J, with 15 bases between. This CDR3 contains 16 residues.

This chain joins TRBV3-1 (or the pseudogene TRBV3-2) and TRBJ2-5, with TRBD1 identical over 12 bases. Germline loops: CDR1 LGHDT, CDR2 YNNKEL (reference sequence). CDR3 length equals 16 residues. The junction had 5 bases not matched to a gene; V was cut back by 2 bases and J by 4 bases. CDR3 loop: CASSQWDRGRRETQYF. CDR3 coding DNA: TGTGCCAGCAGCCAATGGGACAGGGGGCGGAGAGAGACCCAGTACTTC.

The chain recombines TRBV2 with TRBJ1-1, with TRBD1 identical over 7 bases. V lost 5 bases, J lost 1 base, and 4 bases stayed unmatched. The CDR3 loop spans 14 amino acids. Germline V gene lookup returns CDR1 SNHLY and CDR2 FYNNEI. DNA of the CDR3: TGTGCCAGCAGTTGGGACAGATCGAACACTGAAGCTTTCTTT. Translating gives CASSWDRSNTEAFF.

The chain links TRBV2 to TRBJ2-3, with 9 bases matching TRBD1. Trimming at V came to 3 bases and at J to 5 bases, leaving 9 bases not matched to a gene. CDR1 is SNHLY and CDR2 is FYNNEI in the germline V gene. This CDR3 is built from 16 residues. CDR3 DNA sequence: TGTGCCAGCAGTGATTGGGGGACAGGGCAGGGAGATACGCAGTATTTT. Its translation is CASSDWGTGQGDTQYF.

This clone was detected only once. Other DNA sequences within the sample encode an identical CDR3. The V and J genes are TRBV18 and TRBJ1-1; D is uncertain. From germline, CDR1 is KGHSH and CDR2 LQKENI. The CDR3 runs to 13 residues. Trimming left V 2 bases short and J 0 bases short, with 4 bases between. This chain's CDR3 is CASSPGLNTEAFF. The DNA of the CDR3 is TGTGCCAGCTCACCAGGGCTGAACACTGAAGCTTTCTTT.

This rearrangement joins TRBV11-2 to TRBJ2-2; 7 bases agree with TRBD2. CDR1 and CDR2 from the germline V gene are SGHAT and FQNNGV. This CDR3 has 17 residues. V shed 4 bases and J 4 bases; nucleotides not matched to a gene: 12. CDR3 sequence reads: CASSSPMGRVGTGELFF. The CDR3 DNA is TGTGCCAGCAGCTCCCCCATGGGGAGGGTCGGCACCGGGGAGCTGTTTTTT.